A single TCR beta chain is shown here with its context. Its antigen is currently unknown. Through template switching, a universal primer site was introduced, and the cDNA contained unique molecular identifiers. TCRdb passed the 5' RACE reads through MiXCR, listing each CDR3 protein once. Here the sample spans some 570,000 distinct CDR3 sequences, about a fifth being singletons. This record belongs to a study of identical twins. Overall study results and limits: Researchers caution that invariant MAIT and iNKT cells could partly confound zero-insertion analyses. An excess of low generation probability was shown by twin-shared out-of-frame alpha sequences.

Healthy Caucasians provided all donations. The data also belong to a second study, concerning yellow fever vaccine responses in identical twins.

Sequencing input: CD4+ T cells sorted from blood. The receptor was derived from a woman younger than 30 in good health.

The CDR3 region has the DNA TGTGCCAGCAGTGAGGGAGGACTAGCGGGAAACACCGGGGAGCTGTTTTTT. Its protein product is CASSEGGLAGNTGELFF. This rearrangement joins TRBV2 to TRBJ2-2; 12 bases map to TRBD2. V shed 3 bases and J 2 bases; nucleotides not matched to a gene: 4. The CDR3 runs to 17 residues. CDR1 and CDR2 from the germline V gene are SNHLY and FYNNEI.